Only a few counts were recorded for the clone carrying this T cell receptor beta chain. The antigen remains undetermined. These data are taken from a study of cytomegalovirus exposure and HLA in healthy donors. Findings and caveats of the study: The authors later found most CMV-associated TCR beta chains appeared HLA-restricted. In vitro confirmation showed three CMV-associated chains to be CMV antigen specific.

PCR was performed using 60 Vbeta and 13 Jbeta primers. Produced via immunoSEQ multiplex PCR; TCRdb's table is partial and in-frame only. The sample yields under 200,000 clones, roughly 73% seen once. Sequencing input: PBMCs. This TCR derives from a woman aged 30 to 39 in good health and CMV-seronegative.

The CDR3 region is CASSLGGGGRAEQYF. CDR3 nucleotide sequence: TGTGCCAGCAGCTTAGGAGGGGGCGGGAGGGCCGAGCAGTACTTC. This chain links TRBV7-2 with TRBJ2-7; 9 positions match TRBD2. The trim removed 1 base at V and 6 bases at J, leaving 7 bases unmatched. CDR1 and CDR2 from the germline V gene are SGHTA and FQGNSA. The CDR3 loop spans 15 amino acids.